This TCR beta chain was sequenced for a study of T cell repertoires in cytomegalovirus infection. Study at large: Selection of CMV epitopes for the study included recently identified HLA-C-restricted and well-studied HLA-B-restricted ones. Public TCR beta signatures marked donors with CMV infection and the matching HLA. Study observations and caveats: Cumulative public TCR beta family frequency identified CMV carriers with the relevant HLA. The ex vivo response was dominated by HLA-C-restricted CMV-specific TCR beta clonotypes.

Germline values: CDR1 SGHRS, CDR2 YFSETQ. The CDR3 sequence is 14 residues long. Trimming took 3 bases from V and 7 from J; bases not matched to a gene: 5. Of note for this clonotype: The antigen remains unidentified.

TCRdb redid the calling of the reads with MiXCR, one entry per CDR3 protein. The sample includes about 500,000 distinct CDR3 sequences, roughly a third of them seen just once. The source was cultured PBMCs, collected from culture after CMV antigen stimulation. This receptor was taken from a human donor in good health (CMV status not recorded). Some clones in this sample may be carry-over from other donors' samples. The J gene is TRBJ2-1, the V gene TRBV5-1; 9 bases line up with TRBD2. The CDR3, as DNA: TGCGCCAGCAGCTCCCTAGCGGGATTGAATGAGCAGTTCTTC. Its translation: CASSSLAGLNEQFF.